The 17 T cell receptor beta chains given below trace back to one sample, sequenced in a study of human T cells and chemical hapten exposure. MiXCR, applied by TCRdb to the RACE reads, yields one record per CDR3 protein. The table shows a few hundred thousand distinct CDR3 sequences, with about 5.4% occurring only once. The time point denotes: pre-sensitization, week 0. Treatment reported: therapeutic diphenylcyclopropenone sensitization with weekly scalp DPC. The sequencing used whole blood, collected in connection with sensitization to the hapten diphenylcyclopropenone (DPC). The receptor source for this set is a young woman with alopecia areata. Some clones in this sample may be carry-over from other donors' samples.

This clonotype was observed a few times. The CDR3 DNA reads TGTGCCAGCTCACCACCGGGACAGGGGGCATACGAGCAGTACTTC. Protein product: CASSPPGQGAYEQYF. The chain combines TRBV18 with TRBJ2-7; the match to TRBD1 covers 12 bases. After removal of 0 bases from V and 4 bases from J, the junction contained 1 base not matched to a gene. From germline, CDR1 is KGHSH and CDR2 LQKENI. The CDR3 sequence is 15 residues long.

The genes are TRBV2 and TRBJ2-1; perhaps D is TRBD1 or TRBD2 (5 bases each). Germline V gives CDR1 SNHLY, CDR2 FYNNEI. The CDR3 consists of 16 residues. V was trimmed by 3 bases and J by 7 bases, leaving 19 bases between them. This chain's CDR3 is CASSELGPRGWNEQFF. The CDR3 DNA sequence: TGTGCCAGCAGTGAGTTGGGACCCCGGGGATGGAATGAGCAGTTCTTC.

This clonotype was observed at least ten times. This chain joins TRBV7-2 and TRBJ2-5; D is ambiguous. With 3 bases removed from V and 2 bases from J, the gap between germline ends came to 7 bases. The CDR3 runs to 13 residues. Germline V CDR1 and CDR2: SGHTA, FQGNSA. The CDR3 reads CASSFYLQETQYF. CDR3 nucleotide sequence: TGTGCCAGCAGCTTTTACTTGCAAGAGACCCAGTACTTC.

This clonotype came up many times. The V and J genes are TRBV6-6 and TRBJ1-1; D ambiguous. Per germline, CDR1 MNHNY and CDR2 SVGAGI (reference sequence). With 1 base removed from V and 1 base from J, the gap between germline ends came to 4 bases. The CDR3 loop spans 13 amino acids. CDR3: CASSYWTNTEAFF. The DNA for the CDR3 is TGTGCCAGCAGTTACTGGACGAACACTGAAGCTTTCTTT.

The V call is TRBV6-2 or TRBV6-3, the J call TRBJ1-1; D unclear. Trimming took 2 bases from V and 5 from J, leaving 12 bases between them. Germline V gene lookup returns CDR1 MNHEY and CDR2 SVGEGT. There are 14 residues in the CDR3. CDR3 in DNA: TGTGCCAGCAGTTACGCGGGCGGGCGGACTGAAGCTTTCTTT. Protein sequence: CASSYAGGRTEAFF.

This clonotype was observed many times. The chain combines TRBV6-1 with TRBJ1-3; no clear D. Germline CDR1 reads MNHNS; CDR2 reads SASEGT. The CDR3 covers 15 residues. The V gene lost 3 bases and the J gene lost 4 bases, with 13 bases spanning the gap. CDR3 nucleotide sequence: TGTGCCAGCAGTGACGGGCAAGACGGGGGAAACACCATATATTTT. Residues: CASSDGQDGGNTIYF.

A few counts support this clonotype. The rearrangement links TRBV28 to TRBJ1-4, with D unresolved. The CDR3 loop spans 14 amino acids. Trimming pared 2 bases from V and 3 bases from J, leaving 7 bases between. Germline-derived CDR1 and CDR2 are MDHEN and SYDVKM. The CDR3 is CASSLVAPNEKLFF. Written as DNA, the CDR3 is TGTGCCAGCAGTTTAGTCGCCCCTAATGAAAAACTGTTTTTT.

This clonotype was observed at least ten times. This chain connects TRBV29-1 to TRBJ2-5; D gene ambiguous. Trimming removed 0 bases from V and 2 bases from J, with 4 bases in between. Germline-derived CDR1 and CDR2 are SQVTM and ANQGSEA. The CDR3 contains 12 residues. Here the CDR3 reads CSVEDEQETQYF. The CDR3, as DNA: TGCAGCGTTGAAGATGAGCAAGAGACCCAGTACTTC.

This clonotype was recorded many times. The V and J genes are TRBV11-3 and TRBJ2-2; unclear D gene. Germline lookup yields CDR1 SGHNT and CDR2 YENEEA. The CDR3 has 15 amino acids. V gave up 4 bases and J gave up 7 bases, with 16 bases separating them. CDR3 in DNA: TGTGCCAGCAGCTCGATACCCCTTAGGGACGGGGAGCTGTTTTTT. This encodes CASSSIPLRDGELFF.

There are many counts of this clonotype. The CDR3: CASSSDPGTGFSLTF. The CDR3 DNA sequence: TGTGCCAGCAGTTCGGATCCCGGGACAGGGTTCTCCCTGACTTTC. The chain employs TRBV27 and TRBJ2-6, with TRBD1 matching 9 bases. The CDR3 is 15 amino acids. Looked up from germline, CDR1 is MNHEY and CDR2 is SMNVEV (reference sequence). The V and J ends lost 4 bases and 15 bases, in that order; junction bases with no gene match: 13.

This clonotype showed up just a few times. V is TRBV7-8 and J is TRBJ2-1; D is unclear. V was shortened by 3 bases and J by 1 base, with 13 bases between the two germline ends. Germline values: CDR1 SGHVS, CDR2 FQNEAQ. CDR3 length: 16 amino acids. Written as DNA, the CDR3 is TGTGCCAGCAGCTTTAGACGGCGCGTATCCTACAATGAGCAGTTCTTC. It codes for CASSFRRRVSYNEQFF.

In this sample, this clonotype turned up many times. This rearrangement joins TRBV21-1 to TRBJ1-6. TRBV21-1 is a known pseudogene. This CDR3 contains 14 residues. In DNA form, the CDR3 reads TGTGCCAGCCCCAGTTCAGGGAGGAATTCACCCCTCCACTTT. This encodes CASPSSGRNSPLHF.

This clonotype showed up just a few times. The chain employs TRBV11-2 and TRBJ2-1; 10 bases match TRBD2. There are 15 residues in the CDR3. Germline lookup yields CDR1 SGHAT and CDR2 FQNNGV. V lost 5 bases to trimming and J lost 8 bases; unmatched junction nucleotides: 9. The CDR3 DNA follows: TGTGCCAGCAGCCCGGAGCGGGGGGGCGTGTATGAGCAGTTCTTC. Residues: CASSPERGGVYEQFF.

A few counts support this clonotype. The rearrangement joins TRBV10-3 to TRBJ2-3; 12 bases are a match to TRBD2. The CDR3 has 16 residues. The V and J ends lost 4 bases and 4 bases, in that order; junction bases with no gene match: 6. In germline, CDR1 is ENHRY, CDR2 SYGVKD. This chain's CDR3 is CAISASTSGGPDTQYF. For the CDR3, the DNA is TGTGCCATCAGTGCCTCGACTAGCGGGGGTCCAGATACGCAGTATTTT.

Many counts were recorded for this clonotype. This chain uses TRBV5-1 with TRBJ1-2; D ambiguous. V shed 7 bases and J shed 1 base, with 11 bases lying between them. Germline V gives CDR1 SGHRS, CDR2 YFSETQ. The CDR3 length is 13 residues. CDR3 DNA sequence: TGCGCCAGCGCCCCCGGCAGTAACTATGGCTACACCTTC. This translates into CASAPGSNYGYTF.

The DNA of the CDR3 is TGTGCCAGCAGTGCTAAACAGGAGTATAATTCACCCCTCCACTTT. As protein: CASSAKQEYNSPLHF. The chain combines TRBV11-1 with TRBJ1-6; D is perhaps TRBD1 (5 bases). This CDR3 comprises 15 residues. The germline CDR1 and CDR2 sequences are SGHAT and FQDESV (reference sequence). Trimming removed 6 bases from V and 4 bases from J, with 13 bases in between.

The rearrangement links TRBV27 to TRBJ2-1; D could derive from TRBD1 or TRBD2 (6 bases each). The CDR3 totals 16 residues. CDR1 and CDR2 from the germline V gene are MNHEY and SMNVEV (reference sequence). Between the trimmed V and J ends, which lost 7 bases and 8 bases, there was a span of 24 bases. Here the CDR3 DNA reads TGTGCCAGCACTTCACTAGGGGGGACTCACCTCGATGAGCAGTTCTTC. It specifies CASTSLGGTHLDEQFF.